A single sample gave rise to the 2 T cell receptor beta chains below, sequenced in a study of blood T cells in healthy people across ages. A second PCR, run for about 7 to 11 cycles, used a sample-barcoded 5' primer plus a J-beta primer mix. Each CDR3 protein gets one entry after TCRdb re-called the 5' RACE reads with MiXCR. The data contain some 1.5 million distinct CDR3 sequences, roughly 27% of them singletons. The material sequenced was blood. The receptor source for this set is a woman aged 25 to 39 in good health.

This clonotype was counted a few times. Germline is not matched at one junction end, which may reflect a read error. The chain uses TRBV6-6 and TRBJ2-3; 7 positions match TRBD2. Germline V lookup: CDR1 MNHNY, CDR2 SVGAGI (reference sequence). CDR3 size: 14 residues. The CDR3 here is CASNYGGRTDTQYF. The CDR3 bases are TGTGCCAGCAATTACGGCGGGAGAACAGATACGCAGTATTTT.

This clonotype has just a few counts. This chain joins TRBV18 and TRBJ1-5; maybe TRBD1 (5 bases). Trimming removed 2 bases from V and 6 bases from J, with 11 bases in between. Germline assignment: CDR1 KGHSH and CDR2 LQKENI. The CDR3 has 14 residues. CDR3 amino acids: CASSPGGVLQPQHF. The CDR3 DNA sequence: TGTGCCAGCTCACCAGGAGGGGTACTTCAGCCCCAGCATTTT.